This TCR beta chain appears in the sequencing data of a study of monozygotic twins with inflammatory bowel disease. Study-level results: Heterogeneous immunosuppressive treatment regimens may have introduced variability into patient repertoires. A single strong clonotype or signal linked to IBD was not supported.

The template-switching step introduced UMIs that carried a 6-nucleotide sample barcode. TCRdb re-called the 5' RACE reads; one entry per CDR3 protein, DNA not given. There are approximately 210,000 distinct CDR3 sequences in the sample, with under 8.5% held by the top ten. As to this clonotype: Its antigen is as yet unknown.

The CDR3 runs 12 residues. CDR1 and CDR2 from the germline V gene are DFQATT and SNEGSKA (reference sequence). The rearrangement joins TRBV20-1 to TRBJ2-7. This TCR was sampled from a human donor with ulcerative colitis or Crohn's disease, or a healthy co-twin of an affected twin (not recorded which). What was sequenced was blood. The CDR3 here is CSAIIPNYEQYF.